The 28 T cell receptor beta chains given below trace back to one sample, sequenced in a study of T-cell memory formation after mild COVID-19. From the 5' RACE reads, TCRdb called clonotypes with MiXCR, one entry per CDR3 protein. Of 200,000 to 250,000 distinct CDR3 sequences in the sample, around 10% were seen once. Sample: PBMCs or a T cell subset sorted from them (not recorded which). The receptors were sampled from a man aged 18 to 30 who had mild COVID-19 (a few samples of this study predate the infection). Cell type and time point are not known.

This clonotype was seen many times. The chain has TRBV5-1 and TRBJ2-2; 7 nucleotides agree with TRBD2. In germline, CDR1 is SGHRS, CDR2 YFSETQ. The CDR3 is made up of 15 amino acids. V lost 4 bases and J lost 0; bases outside the gene matches: 3. The CDR3 bases are TGCGCCAGCAGCCCGAGCGGGACGAACACCGGGGAGCTGTTTTTT. It yields the protein CASSPSGTNTGELFF.

This clonotype was recorded a few times. This CDR3 reads CASSSTLTSYNEQFF. As DNA, the CDR3 is TGTGCCAGCAGTTCGACACTTACCTCCTACAATGAGCAGTTCTTC. The rearrangement links TRBV12-3 or TRBV12-4 to TRBJ2-1; D remains ambiguous. The CDR3 totals 15 residues. The V end lost 4 bases, the J end lost 0 bases, and 10 bases lay between the germline ends.

This sequence joins TRBV7-3 and TRBJ1-6; D remains ambiguous. Per germline, CDR1 SGHTA and CDR2 FQGTGA. V lost 2 bases and J 7 bases, leaving 9 bases between the germline ends. The CDR3 contains 14 residues. The CDR3 here is CASSLYGRNSPLHF. CDR3 bases: TGTGCCAGCAGCTTATATGGCAGGAATTCACCCCTCCACTTT.

The rearrangement joins TRBV10-3 to TRBJ1-3; TRBD1 agrees at 8 bases. J was trimmed by 8 bases and V by 6 bases; bases with no gene match: 6. The CDR3 contains 13 residues. Germline CDR1 and CDR2: ENHRY and SYGVKD. In DNA form, the CDR3 reads TGTGCCATCAGAGGGGGACAGGTCCACACCATATATTTT. Amino acid sequence: CAIRGGQVHTIYF.

The rearrangement uses TRBV18 and TRBJ1-5; perhaps TRBD1 as D (6 bases). The CDR3 loop spans 16 amino acids. Trimming removed 6 bases at V and 3 bases at J, with 18 bases between. Germline-derived CDR1 and CDR2 are KGHSH and LQKENI. DNA of the CDR3: TGTGCCAGCTCGACCGGGTTTGGGGGCCCCAATCAGCCCCAGCATTTT. Translation gives CASSTGFGGPNQPQHF.

Only a few counts were recorded for this clonotype. This rearrangement joins TRBV29-1 to TRBJ2-3, with TRBD2 matching 9 bases. The CDR3 contains 13 residues. Germline V gene lookup returns CDR1 SQVTM and CDR2 ANQGSEA. Unmatched junction bases numbered 5, after V lost 7 bases and J lost 3 bases. The chain's CDR3 is CSGGTSLTDTQYF. CDR3 nucleotides: TGCAGCGGGGGGACTAGCTTAACAGATACGCAGTATTTT.

This clonotype has more than one count but fewer than ten. The chain is built from TRBV4-1 and TRBJ2-3; 9 nucleotides match TRBD2. The CDR3 sequence is 15 residues long. Germline loops: CDR1 MGHRA, CDR2 YSYEKL. J lost 5 bases, V lost 1 base, and 4 bases had no gene match. The CDR3 region has the DNA TGCGCCAGCAGCCAAGTGGGTAGCGGGGGAGATACGCAGTATTTT. It is translated as CASSQVGSGGDTQYF.

A few counts support this clonotype. The chain joins TRBV28 to TRBJ2-7, with D maybe TRBD1 (6 bases). This CDR3 is 13 amino acids long. The V gene lost 5 bases and the J gene lost 2 bases, with 10 bases spanning the gap. Germline CDR1 MDHEN, CDR2 SYDVKM. The CDR3 protein is CASSGPGAYEQYV. The CDR3 coding sequence is TGTGCCAGCAGTGGGCCAGGGGCCTACGAGCAGTACGTC.

This rearrangement joins TRBV18 to TRBJ1-3; the D gene is possibly TRBD1 (5 bases). Trimming removed 2 bases from V and 0 bases from J, with 8 bases in between. The CDR3 spans 15 residues. Germline loops: CDR1 KGHSH, CDR2 LQKENI. For the CDR3, the DNA is TGTGCCAGCTCACCAGAGAGGGGCTCTGGAAACACCATATATTTT. Translated: CASSPERGSGNTIYF.

This clonotype was detected only a few times. The V gene is TRBV7-2, the J gene TRBJ1-2; a weak D match, TRBD1 (5 bases). Germline-derived CDR1 and CDR2 are SGHTA and FQGNSA. CDR3 length equals 14 residues. The V end lost 5 bases, the J end lost 0 bases, and 10 bases lay between the germline ends. The CDR3 region is CASSLQDTNYGYTF. The CDR3 nucleotides are TGTGCCAGCAGCCTACAGGACACTAACTATGGCTACACCTTC.

The J gene is TRBJ1-5, the V gene TRBV10-3; no clear D gene. This CDR3 comprises 13 residues. Germline CDR1 ENHRY, CDR2 SYGVKD. V lost 6 bases and J 2 bases, leaving 8 bases between the germline ends. CDR3 protein: CAIRREGNQPQHF. CDR3 coding DNA: TGTGCCATCAGGAGGGAGGGCAATCAGCCCCAGCATTTT.

The chain is built from TRBV5-1 and TRBJ2-5; no firm D call. This CDR3 comprises 14 residues. The V gene lost 0 bases and the J gene lost 1 base, with 7 bases spanning the gap. Germline lookup yields CDR1 SGHRS and CDR2 YFSETQ. The DNA for the CDR3 is TGCGCCAGCAGCTTGGATCCAGGCCAAGAGACCCAGTACTTC. Protein product: CASSLDPGQETQYF. The full variable domain, its missing parts supplied by reference TRBV5-1 and TRBJ2-5, is KAGVTQTPRYLIKTRGQQVTLSCSPISGHRSVSWYQQTPGQGLQFLFEYFSETQRNKGNFPGRFSGRQFSNSRSEMNVSTLELGDSALYLCASSLDPGQETQYFGPGTRLLVL.

This clonotype was counted ten times or more. J is TRBJ2-7 and V is TRBV20-1; D unclear. The V gene lost 1 base and the J gene lost 0 bases, with 10 bases spanning the gap. The CDR3 loop spans 14 amino acids. The germline CDR1 and CDR2 sequences are DFQATT and SNEGSKA (reference sequence). The CDR3 DNA reads TGCAGTGCTAGAGGTCGAACCATCTCCTACGAGCAGTACTTC. It encodes CSARGRTISYEQYF.

This chain joins TRBV7-2 and TRBJ1-2; D perhaps matches TRBD1 (6 bases). Between the trimmed V and J ends, which lost 5 bases and 7 bases, there was a span of 29 bases. The CDR3 runs 18 residues. Per germline, CDR1 SGHTA and CDR2 FQGNSA. The CDR3 spells CASSQSGAGTPLRGGYTF. CDR3 DNA: TGTGCCAGCAGCCAATCGGGGGCCGGGACACCACTTCGAGGTGGCTACACCTTC.

This clonotype was seen only a few times. The rearrangement joins TRBV12-3 or TRBV12-4 to TRBJ2-5, with D unresolved. The CDR3 spans 14 residues. The V end lost 1 base, the J end lost 2 bases, and 8 bases lay between the germline ends. The CDR3 here is CASSLVTSQETQYF. For the CDR3, the DNA is TGTGCCAGCAGTTTAGTGACGAGTCAAGAGACCCAGTACTTC.

The chain recombines TRBV5-1 with TRBJ2-7; unclear D gene. The CDR3 totals 14 residues. Trimming stripped 0 bases from V and 2 bases from J, with 9 bases between. Germline values: CDR1 SGHRS, CDR2 YFSETQ. CDR3 residues: CASSLEVSPYEQYF. DNA of the CDR3: TGCGCCAGCAGCTTGGAGGTCAGCCCCTACGAGCAGTACTTC.

V gene TRBV27 combines with J gene TRBJ1-2, with 8 positions matching TRBD1. CDR3 length: 15 residues. From germline, CDR1 is MNHEY and CDR2 SMNVEV (reference sequence). V was clipped by 6 bases and J by 3 bases; unmatched bases: 9. The CDR3 nucleotides read TGTGCCAGCAGACTAAAGCCGGACAGGGACTATGGCTACACCTTC. Translated, it gives CASRLKPDRDYGYTF.

The V call is TRBV6-2 or TRBV6-3, the J call TRBJ2-3; 8 positions agree with TRBD2. This CDR3 region has 13 residues. The germline V gene has CDR1 MNHEY and CDR2 SVGEGT. Written as DNA, the CDR3 is TGTGCTGGAAGCGGGGGTGGGTCAGATACGCAGTATTTT. Translated, it gives CAGSGGGSDTQYF.

This chain connects TRBV9 to TRBJ2-2; D is ambiguous. The V end was cut by 2 bases, the J end by 0 bases, with 14 bases between. CDR3 length: 17 amino acids. Germline loops: CDR1 SGDLS, CDR2 YYNGEE. The CDR3: CASSVNLRSSNTGELFF. In DNA, the CDR3 is TGTGCCAGCAGCGTGAATTTGCGAAGCTCGAACACCGGGGAGCTGTTTTTT.

This chain connects TRBV28 to TRBJ2-7, with D unclear. The germline V and J ends were trimmed by 7 bases and 1 base, with 5 bases remaining between them. Germline CDR1 MDHEN, CDR2 SYDVKM. The length of the CDR3 is 11 residues. CDR3 region: CASNGSYEQYV. CDR3 DNA sequence: TGTGCCAGCAACGGGTCCTACGAGCAGTACGTC.

This clonotype was counted a few times. J is TRBJ1-3 and V is TRBV5-5; no firm D call. The CDR3 totals 16 residues. Deletions cut 1 base from V and 4 bases from J, with 15 bases between. Germline lookup yields CDR1 SGHKS and CDR2 YYEKEE (reference sequence). CDR3 amino acids: CASSLSPAAPGNTIYF. CDR3 DNA: TGTGCCAGCAGCTTGTCGCCAGCCGCTCCGGGAAACACCATATATTTT.

The table lists this clonotype with a few counts. This chain joins TRBV6-1 and TRBJ1-1; D unresolved. Germline CDR1 and CDR2: MNHNS and SASEGT. V was shortened by 6 bases and J by 1 base, with 9 bases between the two germline ends. This CDR3 is built from 13 residues. The CDR3 here is CASRRNQNTEAFF. CDR3 DNA sequence: TGTGCCAGCAGGAGAAACCAGAACACTGAAGCTTTCTTT.

This clonotype showed up just a few times. The V and J genes are TRBV6-2 or TRBV6-3 and TRBJ1-1, with 8 nucleotides matching TRBD1. The ends lost 5 bases at V and 0 bases at J; junction bases unmatched: 2. Germline CDR1 is MNHEY and CDR2 is SVGEGT. The CDR3 consists of 14 residues. The CDR3 DNA follows: TGTGCCAGCAGTCTGACAGGGGTGAACACTGAAGCTTTCTTT. As protein: CASSLTGVNTEAFF.

The chain links TRBV18 to TRBJ1-2; 7 positions match TRBD1. The junction had 4 bases not matched to a gene; V was cut back by 3 bases and J by 3 bases. Germline loops: CDR1 KGHSH, CDR2 LQKENI. The CDR3 spans 14 residues. The CDR3 DNA reads as TGTGCCAGCTCACCCAGAGACAGGGACTATGGCTACACCTTC. Translation gives CASSPRDRDYGYTF.

This rearrangement joins TRBV7-9 to TRBJ2-7; the D is unclear. Trimming shortened V by 4 bases and J by 2 bases, and 15 bases separated the two germline ends. The CDR3 runs to 15 residues. Germline CDR1 reads SEHNR; CDR2 reads FQNEAQ (reference sequence). The CDR3 nucleotides read TGTGCCAGCAGCTCCGACCTCCTTTTTGCCTACGAGCAGTACTTC. Protein sequence: CASSSDLLFAYEQYF.

The chain is built from TRBV11-2 and TRBJ2-7, with 7 bases aligning to TRBD2. The junction had 10 bases not matched to a gene; V was cut back by 3 bases and J by 5 bases. Per the germline V gene, CDR1 is SGHAT and CDR2 is FQNNGV. The length of the CDR3 is 15 residues. CDR3 sequence: CASSFAGGYPNEQYF. The CDR3 coding sequence is TGTGCCAGCAGCTTTGCCGGGGGGTACCCCAACGAGCAGTACTTC.

The V and J genes are TRBV18 and TRBJ1-5; D is uncertain. Germline V gene data show CDR1 as KGHSH and CDR2 as LQKENI. Between the trimmed V and J ends, which lost 3 bases and 8 bases, there was a span of 11 bases. The CDR3 runs to 13 residues. CDR3 region: CASSPLVTEPQHF. CDR3 nucleotide sequence: TGTGCCAGCTCACCTTTAGTTACTGAGCCCCAGCATTTT.

This sequence joins TRBV4-2 and TRBJ1-6, with 9 bases aligning to TRBD1. Germline V gene data show CDR1 as LGHNA and CDR2 as YNFKEQ. Unmatched junction bases numbered 3, after V lost 0 bases and J lost 9 bases. CDR3 length: 15 amino acids. Written as DNA, the CDR3 is TGTGCCAGCAGCCAAGAGAACAGGGGGCCTTCACCCCTCCACTTT. This codes for CASSQENRGPSPLHF.